This T cell receptor (beta chain) originates from a study of CD8+CD57+ T cells in acquired aplastic anemia. Whole-study context: Healthy donor sequencing depth: some 10 million CD4+, roughly 12 million CD8+ reads.

Investigators profiled TCR beta VDJ and CDR3 from genomic DNA template. TCRdb processed the reads anew with MiXCR; each CDR3 protein has one entry. The data contain some 180,000 distinct CDR3 sequences, around half of them singletons. CDR1 and CDR2 (germline): LNHDA, SQIVND (reference sequence). Trimming removed 9 bases from V and 2 bases from J, with 14 bases in between. There are 13 residues in the CDR3. Remarks on this clonotype: Its antigen remains unidentified.

Study-wide findings and caveats: Patient and control CD8+ Simpson's diversity was not significantly different. The study identified 25 to 30 CD8+ CDR3 sequences shared by patients and controls.

The rearrangement uses TRBV19 and TRBJ2-7; the D is unclear. The sequence was collected from a human donor in good health. Sequencing input: sorted CD4+, CD8+, or CD8+CD57+ T cells (not recorded which) from PBMCs. CDR3 sequence: CASQDRGAYEQYF. In DNA form, the CDR3 reads TGTGCCAGCCAGGACCGAGGAGCCTACGAGCAGTACTTC.